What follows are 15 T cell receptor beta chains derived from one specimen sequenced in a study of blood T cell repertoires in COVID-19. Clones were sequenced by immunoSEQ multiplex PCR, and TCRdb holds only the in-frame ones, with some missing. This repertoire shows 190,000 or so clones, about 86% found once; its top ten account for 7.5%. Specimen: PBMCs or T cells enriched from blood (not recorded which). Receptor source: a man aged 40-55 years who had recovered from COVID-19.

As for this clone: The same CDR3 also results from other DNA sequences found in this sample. The CDR3 region is CASSLTGNGYTF. The CDR3 region has the DNA TGTGCCAGCAGTTTGACAGGGAATGGCTACACCTTC. The chain carries TRBV27 and TRBJ1-2; 7 bases agree with TRBD1. Germline V gene sequence: CDR1 MNHEY, CDR2 SMNVEV (reference sequence). This CDR3 contains 12 residues. With V trimmed by 3 bases and J by 6 bases, 1 base remained unmatched.

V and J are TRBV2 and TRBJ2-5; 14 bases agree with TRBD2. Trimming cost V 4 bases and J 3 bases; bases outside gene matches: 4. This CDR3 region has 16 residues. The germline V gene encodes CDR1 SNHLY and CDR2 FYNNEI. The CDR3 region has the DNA TGTGCCAGCAGTGGGACTAGCGGGGGGTATAAAGAGACCCAGTACTTC. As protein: CASSGTSGGYKETQYF.

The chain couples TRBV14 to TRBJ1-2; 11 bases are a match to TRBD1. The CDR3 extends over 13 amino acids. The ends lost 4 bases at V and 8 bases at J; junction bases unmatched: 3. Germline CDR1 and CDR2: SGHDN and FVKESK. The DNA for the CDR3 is TGTGCCAGCAGCCTTAGGACAGGGGGCGGCTACACCTTC. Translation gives CASSLRTGGGYTF.

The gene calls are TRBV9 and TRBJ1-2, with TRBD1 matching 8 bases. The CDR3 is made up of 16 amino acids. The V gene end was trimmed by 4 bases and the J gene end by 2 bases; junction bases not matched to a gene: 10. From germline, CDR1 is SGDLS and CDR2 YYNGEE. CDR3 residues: CASSSGQAVLNYGYTF. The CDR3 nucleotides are TGTGCCAGCAGCTCGGGACAGGCGGTTCTCAACTATGGCTACACCTTC.

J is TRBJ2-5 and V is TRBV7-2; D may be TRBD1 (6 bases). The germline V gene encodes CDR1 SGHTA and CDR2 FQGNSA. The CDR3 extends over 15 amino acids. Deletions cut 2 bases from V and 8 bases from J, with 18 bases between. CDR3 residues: CASSLTRGSVPTQYF. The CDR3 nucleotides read TGTGCCAGCAGCTTAACCAGGGGTAGTGTACCAACCCAGTACTTC.

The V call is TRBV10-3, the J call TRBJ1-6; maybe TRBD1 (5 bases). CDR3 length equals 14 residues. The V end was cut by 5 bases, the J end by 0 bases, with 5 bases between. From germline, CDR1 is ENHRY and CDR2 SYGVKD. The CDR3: CAISTGSYNSPLHF. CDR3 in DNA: TGTGCCATCAGTACAGGCTCCTATAATTCACCCCTCCACTTT.

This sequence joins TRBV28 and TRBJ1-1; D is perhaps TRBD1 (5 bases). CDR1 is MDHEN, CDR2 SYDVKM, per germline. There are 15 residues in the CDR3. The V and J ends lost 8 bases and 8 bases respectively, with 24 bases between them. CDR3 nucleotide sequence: TGTGCCAGCCTAAAACCTGGGGCGGGGATGGGGGAAGCTTTCTTT. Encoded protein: CASLKPGAGMGEAFF.

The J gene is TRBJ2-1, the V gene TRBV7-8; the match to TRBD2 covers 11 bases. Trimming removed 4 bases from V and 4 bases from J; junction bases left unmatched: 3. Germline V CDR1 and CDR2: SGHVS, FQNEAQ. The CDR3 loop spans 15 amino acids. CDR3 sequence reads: CASSSTSGGYNEQFF. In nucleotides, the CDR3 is TGTGCCAGCAGCTCAACTAGCGGGGGATACAATGAGCAGTTCTTC.

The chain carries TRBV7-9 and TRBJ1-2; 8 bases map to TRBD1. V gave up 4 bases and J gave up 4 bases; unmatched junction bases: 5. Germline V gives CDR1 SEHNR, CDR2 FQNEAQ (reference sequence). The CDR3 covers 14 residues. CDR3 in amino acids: CASSSSGGSYGYTF. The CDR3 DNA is TGTGCCAGCAGCTCGTCAGGGGGCAGCTATGGCTACACCTTC. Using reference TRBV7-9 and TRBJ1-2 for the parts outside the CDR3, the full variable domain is DTGVSQNPRHKITKRGQNVTFRCDPISEHNRLYWYRQTLGQGPEFLTYFQNEAQLEKSRLLSDRFSAERPKGSFSTLEIQRTEQGDSAMYLCASSSSGGSYGYTFGSGTRLTVV.

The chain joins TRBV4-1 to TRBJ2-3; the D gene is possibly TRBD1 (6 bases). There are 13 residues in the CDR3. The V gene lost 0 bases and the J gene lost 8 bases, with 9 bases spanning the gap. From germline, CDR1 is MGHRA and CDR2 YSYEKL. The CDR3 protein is CASSQDGQLTQYF. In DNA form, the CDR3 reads TGCGCCAGCAGCCAAGATGGACAGCTTACGCAGTATTTT.

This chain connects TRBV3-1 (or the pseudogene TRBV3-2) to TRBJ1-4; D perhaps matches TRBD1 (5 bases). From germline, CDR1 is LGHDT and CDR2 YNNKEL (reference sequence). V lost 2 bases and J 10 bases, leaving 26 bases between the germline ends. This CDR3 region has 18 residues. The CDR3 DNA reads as TGTGCCAGCAGCCAACTTCGGGGTGGTCGGCTCAGGGAGGGAAAACTGTTTTTT. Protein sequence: CASSQLRGGRLREGKLFF.

The CDR3 region is CASTTLQAGVARPQHF. The CDR3, as DNA: TGTGCCAGCACCACCCTTCAGGCAGGGGTAGCTCGGCCCCAGCATTTT. The chain uses TRBV27 and TRBJ1-5, with a weak D call TRBD1 (6 bases). The CDR3 is 16 amino acids. Germline loops: CDR1 MNHEY, CDR2 SMNVEV (reference sequence). Deletions cut 7 bases from V and 9 bases from J, with 25 bases between.

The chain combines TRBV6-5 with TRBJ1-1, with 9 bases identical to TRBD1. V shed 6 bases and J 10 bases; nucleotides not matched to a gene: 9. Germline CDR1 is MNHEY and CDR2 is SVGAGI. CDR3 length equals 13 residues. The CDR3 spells CASRVDRDRVAFF. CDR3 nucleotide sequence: TGTGCCAGCAGAGTTGACAGGGACAGGGTAGCTTTCTTT.

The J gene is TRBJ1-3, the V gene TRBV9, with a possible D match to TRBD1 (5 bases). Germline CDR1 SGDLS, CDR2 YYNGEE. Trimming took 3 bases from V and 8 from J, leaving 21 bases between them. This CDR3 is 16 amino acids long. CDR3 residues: CASSDPVGVIGDTIYF. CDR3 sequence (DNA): TGTGCCAGCAGCGATCCGGTAGGGGTGATAGGAGACACCATATATTTT.

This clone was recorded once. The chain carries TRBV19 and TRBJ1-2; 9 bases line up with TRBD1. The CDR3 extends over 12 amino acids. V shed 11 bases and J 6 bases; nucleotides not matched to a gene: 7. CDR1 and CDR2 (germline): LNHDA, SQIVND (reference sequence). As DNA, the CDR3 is TGTGCCGGAGGGGGGACAGGGCATGGCTACACCTTC. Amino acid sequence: CAGGGTGHGYTF.